This TCR beta chain was profiled in a study of control samples from healthy donors and cancer patients. V was cut by 5 bases and J by 4 bases, with 14 bases left in between. Germline CDR1 SGHTA, CDR2 FQGTGA. The CDR3 consists of 14 residues. Using immunoSEQ multiplex PCR, the repertoire was profiled, and TCRdb retains in-frame clones only, with some absent. The sample has approximately 86,000 clones, 86% seen once. The rearrangement links TRBV7-3 to TRBJ1-1; a weak D match, TRBD1 (5 bases). The TCR originated in a man aged 25 to 45 in good health. The sequenced sample was blood. CDR3 DNA: TGTGCCAGCAGCCAAACGCAGGGTTCCACTGAAGCTTTCTTT. This sequence encodes CASSQTQGSTEAFF.